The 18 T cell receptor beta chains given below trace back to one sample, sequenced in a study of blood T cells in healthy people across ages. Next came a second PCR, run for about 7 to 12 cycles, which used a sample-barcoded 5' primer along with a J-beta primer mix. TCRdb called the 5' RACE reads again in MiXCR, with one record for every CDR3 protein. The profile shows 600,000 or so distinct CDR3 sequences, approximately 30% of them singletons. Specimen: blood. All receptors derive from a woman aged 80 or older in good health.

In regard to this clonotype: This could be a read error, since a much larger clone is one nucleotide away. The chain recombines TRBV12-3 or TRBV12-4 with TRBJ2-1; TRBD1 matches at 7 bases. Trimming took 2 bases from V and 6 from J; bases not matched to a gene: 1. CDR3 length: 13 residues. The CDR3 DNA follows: TGTGCCAGCAGTTTATACAGGGGCAATGAGCAGTTCTTC. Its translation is CASSLYRGNEQFF.

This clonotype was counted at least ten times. The CDR3 loop is CASSPRDTLSYEQYF. CDR3 in DNA: TGTGCCAGCAGCCCTCGGGACACTCTCTCCTACGAGCAGTACTTC. The chain employs TRBV7-8 and TRBJ2-7; D might be TRBD1 (6 bases). Germline V CDR1 and CDR2: SGHVS, FQNEAQ. V was trimmed by 5 bases and J by 0 bases, leaving 14 bases between them. The CDR3 covers 15 residues.

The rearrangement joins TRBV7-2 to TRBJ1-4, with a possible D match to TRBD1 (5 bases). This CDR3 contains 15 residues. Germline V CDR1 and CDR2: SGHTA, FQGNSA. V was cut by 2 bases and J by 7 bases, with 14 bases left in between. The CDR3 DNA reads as TGTGCCAGCAGCTTATCGGGCAGGGTGGCTGAAAAACTGTTTTTT. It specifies CASSLSGRVAEKLFF.

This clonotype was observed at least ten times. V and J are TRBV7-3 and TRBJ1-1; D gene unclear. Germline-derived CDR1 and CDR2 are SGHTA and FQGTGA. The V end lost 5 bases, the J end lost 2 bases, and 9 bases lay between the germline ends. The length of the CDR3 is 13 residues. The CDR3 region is CASSVRSNTEAFF. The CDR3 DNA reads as TGTGCCAGCAGCGTCAGGAGCAACACTGAAGCTTTCTTT.

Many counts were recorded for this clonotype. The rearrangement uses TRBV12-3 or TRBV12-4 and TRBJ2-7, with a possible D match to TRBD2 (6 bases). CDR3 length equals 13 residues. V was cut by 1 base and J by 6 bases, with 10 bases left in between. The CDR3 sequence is CASSLVAGLEQYF. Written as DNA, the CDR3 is TGTGCCAGCAGTTTAGTCGCGGGGCTCGAGCAGTACTTC.

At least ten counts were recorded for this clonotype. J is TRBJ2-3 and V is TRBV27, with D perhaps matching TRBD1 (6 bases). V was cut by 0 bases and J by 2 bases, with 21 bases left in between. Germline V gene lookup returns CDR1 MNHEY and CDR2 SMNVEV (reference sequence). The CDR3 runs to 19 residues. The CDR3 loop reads CASSLSGTPSAILTDTQYF. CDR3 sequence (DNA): TGTGCCAGCAGTTTATCCGGGACACCCTCCGCGATTCTCACAGATACGCAGTATTTT.

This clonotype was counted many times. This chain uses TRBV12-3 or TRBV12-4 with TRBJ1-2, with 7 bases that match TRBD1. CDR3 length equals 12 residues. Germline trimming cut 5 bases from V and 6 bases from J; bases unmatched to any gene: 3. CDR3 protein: CASSRGTDGYTF. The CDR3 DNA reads TGTGCCAGCAGTAGAGGGACAGATGGCTACACCTTC.

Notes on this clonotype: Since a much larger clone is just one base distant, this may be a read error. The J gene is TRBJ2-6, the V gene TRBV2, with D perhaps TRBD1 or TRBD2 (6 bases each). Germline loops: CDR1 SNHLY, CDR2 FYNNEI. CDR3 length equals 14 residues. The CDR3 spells CASVGGAGANVPTF. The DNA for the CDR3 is TGTGCCAGCGTCGGGGGCGCTGGGGCCAACGTCCCGACTTTC.

The chain's CDR3 is CASSFWTSGGGELVNEQFF. The CDR3 coding sequence is TGCGCCAGCAGCTTTTGGACTAGCGGGGGGGGCGAGCTAGTCAATGAGCAGTTCTTC. The V gene is TRBV5-1, the J gene TRBJ2-1; 15 nucleotides align to TRBD2. The CDR3 loop spans 19 amino acids. J was trimmed by 6 bases and V by 2 bases; bases with no gene match: 12. From germline, CDR1 is SGHRS and CDR2 YFSETQ.

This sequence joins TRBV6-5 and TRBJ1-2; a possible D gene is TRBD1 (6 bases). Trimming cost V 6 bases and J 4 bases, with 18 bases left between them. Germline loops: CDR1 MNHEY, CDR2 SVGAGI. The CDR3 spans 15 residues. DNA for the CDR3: TGTGCCAGCAGCTCCCAGGGGCTGTATGGCTATGGCTACACCTTC. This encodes CASSSQGLYGYGYTF.

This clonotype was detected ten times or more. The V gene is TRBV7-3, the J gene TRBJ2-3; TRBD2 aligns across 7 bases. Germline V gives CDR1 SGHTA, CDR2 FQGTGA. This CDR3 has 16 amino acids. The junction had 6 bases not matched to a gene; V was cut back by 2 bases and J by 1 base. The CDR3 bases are TGTGCCAGCAGCTTAGACAGACTAGCCGGCACAGATACGCAGTATTTT. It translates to CASSLDRLAGTDTQYF. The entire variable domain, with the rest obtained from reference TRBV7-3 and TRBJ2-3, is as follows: GAGVSQTPSNKVTEKGKYVELRCDPISGHTALYWYRQSLGQGPEFLIYFQGTGAADDSGLPNDRFFAVRPEGSVSTLKIQRTERGDSAVYLCASSLDRLAGTDTQYFGPGTRLTVL.

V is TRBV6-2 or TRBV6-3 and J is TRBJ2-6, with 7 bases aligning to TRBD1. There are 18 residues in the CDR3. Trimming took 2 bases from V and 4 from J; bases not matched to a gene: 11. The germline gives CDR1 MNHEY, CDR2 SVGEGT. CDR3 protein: CASSYTTGKGSGANVLTF. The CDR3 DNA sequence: TGTGCCAGCAGTTACACGACAGGGAAGGGGTCGGGGGCCAACGTCCTGACTTTC.

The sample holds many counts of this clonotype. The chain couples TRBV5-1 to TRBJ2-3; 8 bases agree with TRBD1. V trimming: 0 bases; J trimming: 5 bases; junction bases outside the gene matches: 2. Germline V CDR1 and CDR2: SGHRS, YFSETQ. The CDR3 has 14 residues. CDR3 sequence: CASSLETGEDTQYF. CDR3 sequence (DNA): TGCGCCAGCAGCTTGGAGACAGGGGAAGATACGCAGTATTTT.

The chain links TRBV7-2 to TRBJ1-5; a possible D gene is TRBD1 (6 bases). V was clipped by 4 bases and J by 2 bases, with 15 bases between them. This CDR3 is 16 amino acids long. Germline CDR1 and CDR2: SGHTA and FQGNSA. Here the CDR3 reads CASSYGGGAGNQPQHF. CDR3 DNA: TGTGCCAGCAGCTACGGAGGGGGTGCGGGCAATCAGCCCCAGCATTTT.

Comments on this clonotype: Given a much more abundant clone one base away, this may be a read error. The CDR3 spells CSDSSMDSESWRFF. CDR3 coding DNA: TGCAGTGACAGTTCCATGGACTCCGAAAGTTGGCGGTTCTTC. This sequence joins TRBV20-1 and TRBJ2-1; tentative D call: TRBD2 (5 bases). V shed 7 bases and J shed 15 bases, with 28 bases lying between them. CDR3 length: 14 residues. CDR1 DFQATT and CDR2 SNEGSKA come from the germline V gene (reference sequence).

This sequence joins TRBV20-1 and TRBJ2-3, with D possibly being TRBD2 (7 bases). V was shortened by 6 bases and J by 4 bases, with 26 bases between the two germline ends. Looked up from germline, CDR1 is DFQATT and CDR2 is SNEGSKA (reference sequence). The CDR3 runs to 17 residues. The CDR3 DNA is TGCAGTGCCAGATCGGGGGGCAATTACCGAAGCGCAGATACGCAGTATTTT. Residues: CSARSGGNYRSADTQYF.

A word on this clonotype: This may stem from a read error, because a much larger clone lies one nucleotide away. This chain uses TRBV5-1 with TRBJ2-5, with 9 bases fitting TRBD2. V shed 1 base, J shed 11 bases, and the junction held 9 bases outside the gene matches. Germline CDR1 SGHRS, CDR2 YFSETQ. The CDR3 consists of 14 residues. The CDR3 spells CASSLLAGSHEQYF. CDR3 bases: TGCGCCAGCAGCTTGCTAGCGGGGAGTCATGAGCAGTACTTC.

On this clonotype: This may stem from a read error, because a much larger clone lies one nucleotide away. The CDR3 DNA reads as TGTGCCAGCTCACCACCCATGACAGGGGTCATGGACACTGAAGCTTTCTTT. Residues: CASSPPMTGVMDTEAFF. The chain carries TRBV18 and TRBJ1-1, with 8 bases fitting TRBD1. With 0 bases clipped from V and 3 bases from J, the junction kept 9 bases outside the gene matches. The CDR3 is 17 amino acids. The germline gives CDR1 KGHSH, CDR2 LQKENI.